The source of this T cell receptor beta chain is a study of cytotoxic CD8 clonotypes in ibrutinib-treated CLL. Findings and limits, study-wide: Clonality correlated strongly with circulating CD8+ T cells and exceeded age-matched healthy donors at baseline.

Comment on this clone: Its antigen remains unidentified.

Generated by immunoSEQ multiplex PCR, the TCRdb table keeps only in-frame clones and is missing some. The table shows fewer than 400,000 clones, with over 60% occurring only once. V lost 0 bases and J lost 3, with 13 bases in between. The CDR3 totals 15 residues. Germline V gene sequence: CDR1 SGHRS, CDR2 YFSETQ. The material was PBMCs, obtained after 36 months of ibrutinib treatment. This chain uses TRBV5-1 with TRBJ2-7, with D uncertain. The TCR comes from a human donor with chronic lymphocytic leukemia. The CDR3 protein is CASSLAGLAFYEQYF. The DNA for the CDR3 is TGCGCCAGCAGCTTGGCGGGCTTGGCCTTCTACGAGCAGTACTTC.